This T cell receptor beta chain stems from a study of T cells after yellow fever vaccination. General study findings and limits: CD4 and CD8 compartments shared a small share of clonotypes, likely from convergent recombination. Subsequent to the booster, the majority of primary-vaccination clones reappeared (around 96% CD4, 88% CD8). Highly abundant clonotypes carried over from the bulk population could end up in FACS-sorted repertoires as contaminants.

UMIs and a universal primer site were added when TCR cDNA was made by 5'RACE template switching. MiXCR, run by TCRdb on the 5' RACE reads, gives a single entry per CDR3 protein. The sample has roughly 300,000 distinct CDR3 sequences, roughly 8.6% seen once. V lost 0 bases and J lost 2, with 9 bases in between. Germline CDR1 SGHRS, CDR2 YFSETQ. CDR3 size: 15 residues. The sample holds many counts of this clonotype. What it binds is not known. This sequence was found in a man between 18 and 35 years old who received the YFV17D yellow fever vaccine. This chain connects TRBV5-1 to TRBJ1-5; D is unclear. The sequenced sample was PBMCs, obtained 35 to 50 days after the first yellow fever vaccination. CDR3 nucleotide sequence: TGCGCCAGCAGCTTGGTCGGGGAAGGCAATCAGCCCCAGCATTTT. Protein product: CASSLVGEGNQPQHF.